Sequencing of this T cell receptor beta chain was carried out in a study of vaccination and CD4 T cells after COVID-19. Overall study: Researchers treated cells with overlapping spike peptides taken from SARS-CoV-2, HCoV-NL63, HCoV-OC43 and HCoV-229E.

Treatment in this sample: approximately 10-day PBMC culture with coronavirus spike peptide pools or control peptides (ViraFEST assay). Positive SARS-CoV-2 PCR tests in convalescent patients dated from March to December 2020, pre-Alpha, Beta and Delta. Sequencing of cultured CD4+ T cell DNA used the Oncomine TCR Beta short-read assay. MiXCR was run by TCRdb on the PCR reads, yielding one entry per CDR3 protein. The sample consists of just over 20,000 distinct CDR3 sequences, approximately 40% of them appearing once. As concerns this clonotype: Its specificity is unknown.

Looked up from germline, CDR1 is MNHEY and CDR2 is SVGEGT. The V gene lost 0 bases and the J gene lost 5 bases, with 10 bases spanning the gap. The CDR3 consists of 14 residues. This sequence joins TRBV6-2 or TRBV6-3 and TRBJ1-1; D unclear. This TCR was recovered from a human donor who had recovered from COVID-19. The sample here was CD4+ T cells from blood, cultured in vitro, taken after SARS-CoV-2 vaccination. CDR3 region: CASSYSMPRTEAFF. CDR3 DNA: TGTGCCAGCAGTTACTCGATGCCCAGGACTGAAGCTTTCTTT.